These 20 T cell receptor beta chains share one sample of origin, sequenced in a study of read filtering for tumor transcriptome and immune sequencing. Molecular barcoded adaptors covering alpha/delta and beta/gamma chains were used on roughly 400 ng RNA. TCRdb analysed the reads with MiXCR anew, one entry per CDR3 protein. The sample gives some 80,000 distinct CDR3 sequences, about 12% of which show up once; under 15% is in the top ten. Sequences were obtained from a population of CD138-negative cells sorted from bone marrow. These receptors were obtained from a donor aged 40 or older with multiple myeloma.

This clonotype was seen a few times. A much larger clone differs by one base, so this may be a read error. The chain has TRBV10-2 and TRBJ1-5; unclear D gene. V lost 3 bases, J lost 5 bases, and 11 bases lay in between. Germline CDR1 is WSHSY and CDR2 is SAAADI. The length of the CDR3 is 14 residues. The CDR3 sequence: CASSDWATHQPQHF. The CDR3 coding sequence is TGCGCCAGCAGTGATTGGGCAACTCATCAGCCCCAGCATTTT.

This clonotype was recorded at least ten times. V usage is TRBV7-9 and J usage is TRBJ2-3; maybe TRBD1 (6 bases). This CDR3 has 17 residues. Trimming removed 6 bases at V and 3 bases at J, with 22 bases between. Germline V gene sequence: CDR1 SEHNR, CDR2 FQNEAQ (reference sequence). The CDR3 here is CASSPGRGRGVTDTQYF. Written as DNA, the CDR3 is TGTGCCAGCAGTCCCGGCCGAGGCAGGGGAGTAACAGATACGCAGTATTTT.

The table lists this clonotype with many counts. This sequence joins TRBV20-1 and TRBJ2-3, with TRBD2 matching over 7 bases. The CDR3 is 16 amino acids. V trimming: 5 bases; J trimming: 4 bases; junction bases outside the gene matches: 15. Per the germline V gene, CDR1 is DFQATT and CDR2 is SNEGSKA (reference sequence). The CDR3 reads CSALPLGGRGPDTQYF. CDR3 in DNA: TGCAGTGCTCTCCCCCTCGGGGGGAGGGGTCCAGATACGCAGTATTTT.

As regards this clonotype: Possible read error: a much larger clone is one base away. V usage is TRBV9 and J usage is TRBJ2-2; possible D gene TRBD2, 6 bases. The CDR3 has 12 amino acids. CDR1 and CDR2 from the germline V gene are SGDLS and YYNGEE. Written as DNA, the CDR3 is TGTGCCAGCAGGGGAGATGGAGGGGAGCTGCTTTTT. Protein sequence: CASRGDGGELLF.

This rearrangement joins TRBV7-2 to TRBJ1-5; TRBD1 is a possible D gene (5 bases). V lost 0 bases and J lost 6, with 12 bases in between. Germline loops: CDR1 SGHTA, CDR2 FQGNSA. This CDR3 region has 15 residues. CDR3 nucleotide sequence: TGTGCCAGCAGCTTAGCAGGGGCGGGTGGTCAGCCCCAGCATTTT. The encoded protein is CASSLAGAGGQPQHF. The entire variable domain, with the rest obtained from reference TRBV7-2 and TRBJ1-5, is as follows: GAGVSQSPSNKVTEKGKDVELRCDPISGHTALYWYRQSLGQGLEFLIYFQGNSAPDKSGLPSDRFSAERTGGSVSTLTIQRTQQEDSAVYLCASSLAGAGGQPQHFGDGTRLSIL.

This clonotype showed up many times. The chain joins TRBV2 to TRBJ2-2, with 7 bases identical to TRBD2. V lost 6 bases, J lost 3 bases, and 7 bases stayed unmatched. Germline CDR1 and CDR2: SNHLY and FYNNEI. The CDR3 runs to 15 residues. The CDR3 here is CASSTGTIYTGELFF. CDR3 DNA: TGTGCCAGCAGCACCGGGACTATATACACCGGGGAGCTGTTTTTT.

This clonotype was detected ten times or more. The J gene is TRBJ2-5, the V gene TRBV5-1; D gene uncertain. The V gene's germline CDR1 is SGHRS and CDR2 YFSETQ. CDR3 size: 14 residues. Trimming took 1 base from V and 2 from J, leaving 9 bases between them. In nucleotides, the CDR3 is TGCGCCAGCAGCTTGAGCACAGCTCAAGAGACCCAGTACTTC. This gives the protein CASSLSTAQETQYF. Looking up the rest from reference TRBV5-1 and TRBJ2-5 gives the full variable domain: KAGVTQTPRYLIKTRGQQVTLSCSPISGHRSVSWYQQTPGQGLQFLFEYFSETQRNKGNFPGRFSGRQFSNSRSEMNVSTLELGDSALYLCASSLSTAQETQYFGPGTRLLVL.

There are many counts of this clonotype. The CDR3: CASSISGTMNTEAFF. The CDR3 DNA follows: TGTGCCAGTAGTATAAGCGGGACAATGAACACTGAAGCTTTCTTT. The chain couples TRBV19 to TRBJ1-1, with D perhaps TRBD1 (6 bases). This CDR3 has 15 residues. The germline V gene has CDR1 LNHDA and CDR2 SQIVND (reference sequence). Trimming stripped 2 bases from V and 0 bases from J, with 10 bases between.

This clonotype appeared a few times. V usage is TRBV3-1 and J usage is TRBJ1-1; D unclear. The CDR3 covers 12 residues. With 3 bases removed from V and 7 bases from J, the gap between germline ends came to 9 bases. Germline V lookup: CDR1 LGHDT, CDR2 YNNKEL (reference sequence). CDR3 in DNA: TGTGCCAGCAGCCACGTCACGGGTGAAGCTTTCTTT. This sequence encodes CASSHVTGEAFF.

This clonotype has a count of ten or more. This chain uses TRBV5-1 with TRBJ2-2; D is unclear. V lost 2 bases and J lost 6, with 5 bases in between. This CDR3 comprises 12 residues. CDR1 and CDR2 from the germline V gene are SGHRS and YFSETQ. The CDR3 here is CASSFQPGELFF. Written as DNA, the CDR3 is TGCGCCAGCAGCTTTCAGCCCGGGGAGCTGTTTTTT.

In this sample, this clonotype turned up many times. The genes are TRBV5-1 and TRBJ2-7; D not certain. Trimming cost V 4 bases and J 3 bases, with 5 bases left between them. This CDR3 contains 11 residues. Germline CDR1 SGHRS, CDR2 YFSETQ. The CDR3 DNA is TGCGCCAGCAGCAACCTCTACGAGCAGTACTTC. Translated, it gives CASSNLYEQYF.

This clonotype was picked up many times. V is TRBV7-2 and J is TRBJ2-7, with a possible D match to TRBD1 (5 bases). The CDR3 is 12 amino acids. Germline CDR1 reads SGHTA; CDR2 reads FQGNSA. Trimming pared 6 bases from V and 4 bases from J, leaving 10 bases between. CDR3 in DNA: TGTGCCAGCAGGCGGCAGGGATACGAGCAGTACTTC. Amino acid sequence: CASRRQGYEQYF.

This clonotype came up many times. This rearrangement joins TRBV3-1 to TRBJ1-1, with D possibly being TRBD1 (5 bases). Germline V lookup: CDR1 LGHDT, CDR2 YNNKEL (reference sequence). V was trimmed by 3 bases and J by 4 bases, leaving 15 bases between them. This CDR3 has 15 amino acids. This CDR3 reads CASSQRDLIVTEAFF. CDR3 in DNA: TGTGCCAGCAGCCAGAGGGACCTGATCGTCACTGAAGCTTTCTTT.

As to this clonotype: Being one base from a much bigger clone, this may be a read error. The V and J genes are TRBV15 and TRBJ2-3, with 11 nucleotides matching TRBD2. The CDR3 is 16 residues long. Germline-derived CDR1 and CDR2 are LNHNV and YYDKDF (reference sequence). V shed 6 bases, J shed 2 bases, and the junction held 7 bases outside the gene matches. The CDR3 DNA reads TGTGCCACCAGACCGGGACTAGCGGTTATCACAGATACGCAGTATTTT. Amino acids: CATRPGLAVITDTQYF. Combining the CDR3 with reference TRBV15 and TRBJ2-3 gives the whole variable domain DAMVIQNPRYQVTQFGKPVTLSCSQTLNHNVMYWYQQKSSQAPKLLFHYYDKDFNNEADTPDNFQSRRPNTSFCFLDIRSPGLGDTAMYLCATRPGLAVITDTQYFGPGTRLTVL.

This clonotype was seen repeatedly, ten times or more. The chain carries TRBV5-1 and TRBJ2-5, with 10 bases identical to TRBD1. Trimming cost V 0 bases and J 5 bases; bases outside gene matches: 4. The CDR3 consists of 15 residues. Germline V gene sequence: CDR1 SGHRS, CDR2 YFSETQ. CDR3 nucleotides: TGCGCCAGCAGCTTGGCGACAGGGGGCCCTGAGACCCAGTACTTC. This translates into CASSLATGGPETQYF.

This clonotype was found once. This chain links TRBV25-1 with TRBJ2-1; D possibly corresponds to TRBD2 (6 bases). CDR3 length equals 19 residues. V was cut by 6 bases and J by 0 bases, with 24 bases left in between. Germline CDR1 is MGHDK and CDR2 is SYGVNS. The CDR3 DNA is TGTGCCAGCAGCCCCCAGCCGCGGGGCGGCAGGAGCTCCTACAATGAGCAGTTCTTC. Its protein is CASSPQPRGGRSSYNEQFF.

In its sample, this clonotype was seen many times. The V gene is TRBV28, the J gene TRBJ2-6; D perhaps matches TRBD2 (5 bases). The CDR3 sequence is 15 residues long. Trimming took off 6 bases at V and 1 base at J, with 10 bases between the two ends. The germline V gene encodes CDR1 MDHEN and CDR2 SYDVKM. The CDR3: CASSPPGSGANVLTF. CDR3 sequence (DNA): TGTGCCAGCAGCCCCCCGGGGTCTGGGGCCAACGTCCTGACTTTC.

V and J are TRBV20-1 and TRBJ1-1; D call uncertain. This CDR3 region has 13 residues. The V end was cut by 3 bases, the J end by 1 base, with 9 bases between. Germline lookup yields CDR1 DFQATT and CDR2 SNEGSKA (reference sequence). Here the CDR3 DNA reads TGCAGTGCTAGGTCCAGCCCGAACACTGAAGCTTTCTTT. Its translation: CSARSSPNTEAFF.

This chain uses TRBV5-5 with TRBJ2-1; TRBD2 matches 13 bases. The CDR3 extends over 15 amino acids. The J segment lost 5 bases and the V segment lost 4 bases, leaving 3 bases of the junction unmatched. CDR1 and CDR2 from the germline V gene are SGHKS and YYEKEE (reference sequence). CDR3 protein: CASSETSGGNNEQFF. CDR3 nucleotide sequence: TGTGCCAGCAGCGAGACTAGCGGGGGGAACAATGAGCAGTTCTTC.

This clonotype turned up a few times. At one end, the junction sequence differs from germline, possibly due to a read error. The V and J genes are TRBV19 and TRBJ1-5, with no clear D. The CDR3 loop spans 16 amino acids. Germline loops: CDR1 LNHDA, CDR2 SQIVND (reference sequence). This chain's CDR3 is CVSSIDGGGSNQPQHF. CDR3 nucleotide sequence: TGTGTCAGTAGTATAGATGGCGGCGGTTCTAATCAGCCCCAGCATTTT.